This TCR beta chain was obtained from a study of blood T cell repertoires in COVID-19. The CDR3 consists of 17 residues. Trimming removed 3 bases from V and 7 bases from J, with 24 bases in between. From germline, CDR1 is DFQATT and CDR2 SNEGSKA (reference sequence). This clone was counted between two and nine times. Only in-frame clones appear in the TCRdb table, and some are missing; sequencing was by immunoSEQ multiplex PCR. The sample lists 200,000 or so clones; over 70% were seen once. Input material: peripheral blood. The origin of this receptor is a man in his 60s with active or convalescent COVID-19. The chain combines TRBV20-1 with TRBJ2-2; D is possibly TRBD2 (5 bases). The CDR3 bases are TGCAGTGCTAGTGGGGTGGTCTCAGCGGAACTAGGCGGGGAGCTGTTTTTT. Its translation is CSASGVVSAELGGELFF.